This TCR beta chain came from a study of PD-L1 blockade in urothelial cancer. Study overall: Starting around 2014, patients were given atezolizumab (1,200 mg intravenously every 3 weeks). Counts from blood samples showed a median of roughly 150,000 T cells. After treatment start, blood was analyzed at 3 weeks (second dose) and at 6 weeks.

Trimming took 5 bases from V and 5 from J, leaving 12 bases between them. The CDR3 runs 13 residues. CDR1 and CDR2 (germline): KGHSH, LQKENI. TCRdb keeps only in-frame clones here, not all; method: immunoSEQ multiplex PCR. The repertoire consists of around 69,000 clones, with approximately 90% occurring once and the leading ten covering over 0.7%. The time point is: peripheral blood 6 weeks after treatment start. This TCR came from an elderly woman with urothelial cancer. This chain joins TRBV18 and TRBJ2-5; tentatively, D is TRBD1 (5 bases). This specimen was PBMCs, taken around atezolizumab (anti-PD-L1) treatment. Here the CDR3 reads CASSGPSGETQYF. In nucleotides, the CDR3 is TGTGCCAGCTCAGGACCCTCAGGGGAGACCCAGTACTTC.